The rows below give T cell receptor beta chains drawn from one sample of a study of response to subunit inactivated influenza vaccine. TCRdb recomputed calls from the RT-PCR reads with MiXCR, one row per CDR3 protein. This sample has just under 550,000 distinct CDR3 sequences, with less than 25% found just once. Another study also made use of these data, one on T cells expressing NK-cell markers.

This material consisted of CD4+ T cells sorted from PBMCs, taken 12 days after vaccination. The receptors were sampled from a man over 45 who received an inactivated influenza vaccine. The CDR3 runs from the conserved cysteine through the conserved F or W. D genes are given only for firm matches. Part of the rows lack a size; the others show once, few, many or a class for expanded clones.

J	D	V	size	CDR3	DNA
TRBJ1-6	-	TRBV7-3	-	CASSPSGGKQSPLHF	TGTGCCAGCAGCCCAAGCGGGGGGAAACAGTCACCCCTCCACTTT
TRBJ2-2	TRBD2	TRBV9	few	CASSVVTSGRPNTGELFF	TGTGCCAGCAGCGTAGTTACTAGCGGGAGGCCTAACACCGGGGAGCTGTTTTTT
TRBJ1-4	-	TRBV7-8	few	CASSLDRATEKLFF	TGTGCCAGCAGCTTAGACAGGGCCACGGAAAAACTGTTTTTT
TRBJ2-1	TRBD1	TRBV5-6	few	CASSTGDRVYNEQFF	TGTGCCAGCAGCACAGGGGACAGGGTCTACAATGAGCAGTTCTTC
TRBJ1-5	-	TRBV15	-	CATSRAGPYQPQHF	TGTGCCACCAGTAGGGCAGGGCCATATCAGCCCCAGCATTTT
TRBJ2-7	TRBD2	TRBV6-2/TRBV6-3	many	CASSYSKSRLAASYEQYF	TGTGCCAGCAGTTACTCGAAGTCGAGACTAGCGGCCTCCTACGAGCAGTACTTC
TRBJ2-7	-	TRBV2	-	CASSDGLIYEQYF	TGTGCCAGCAGTGATGGTCTGATCTACGAGCAGTACTTC
TRBJ2-3	TRBD1	TRBV12-3/TRBV12-4	-	CASSSRQGSTDTQYF	TGTGCCAGCAGTTCCAGACAGGGCAGCACAGATACGCAGTATTTT
TRBJ1-2	-	TRBV5-1	-	CASSLTIGDRDGYTF	TGCGCCAGCAGCTTGACTATTGGGGATAGAGATGGCTACACCTTC
TRBJ2-6	-	TRBV18	-	CASSPMREVSGPNVLTF	TGTGCCAGCTCACCCATGAGGGAAGTCTCTGGGCCCAACGTCCTGACTTTC
TRBJ2-2	-	TRBV7-9	-	CASSSNNAPTGELFF	TGTGCCAGCAGCTCAAATAACGCTCCTACCGGGGAGCTGTTTTTT
TRBJ2-7	-	TRBV11-2	-	CASSLGLLYEQYF	TGTGCCAGCAGCTTAGGTCTTCTCTACGAGCAGTACTTC
TRBJ2-7	TRBD1	TRBV6-1	few	CASTEGTGDYEQYF	TGTGCCAGCACCGAAGGGACAGGGGACTACGAGCAGTACTTC
TRBJ1-4	-	TRBV5-1	few	CASSPRGGVATNEKLFF	TGCGCCAGCAGCCCGAGGGGGGGCGTTGCAACTAATGAAAAACTGTTTTTT
TRBJ2-3	-	TRBV7-2	-	CASSFTTTDTQYF	TGTGCCAGCAGCTTTACAACCACAGATACGCAGTATTTT
TRBJ2-1	-	TRBV5-1	-	CASSASNSYNEQFF	TGCGCCAGCAGCGCTAGCAACTCCTACAATGAGCAGTTCTTC
TRBJ2-5	-	TRBV5-5	-	CASSFGYQRETQYF	TGTGCCAGCAGCTTCGGTTACCAGCGAGAGACCCAGTACTTC
TRBJ1-6	-	TRBV4-3	-	CASSQDPDAYSPLHF	TGCGCCAGCAGCCAAGATCCCGATGCGTATTCACCCCTCCACTTT
TRBJ2-3	TRBD2	TRBV4-3	few	CASSQFIRTSGSDTQYF	TGCGCCAGCAGCCAATTTATTAGGACTAGCGGGAGTGATACGCAGTATTTT
TRBJ1-2	-	TRBV29-1	-	CSVEPQGGGYGYTF	TGCAGCGTTGAGCCACAGGGAGGAGGCTATGGCTACACCTTC
TRBJ2-3	-	TRBV5-1	few	CASSDVVLADTQYF	TGCGCCAGCAGCGACGTAGTTTTGGCAGATACGCAGTATTTT
TRBJ2-3	TRBD2	TRBV7-2	few	CASSPWTSPTDTQYF	TGTGCCAGCAGCCCGTGGACTAGCCCCACAGATACGCAGTATTTT
TRBJ2-2	-	TRBV7-8	-	CASSLTGRSVELFF	TGTGCCAGCAGCTTAACAGGCCGAAGTGTGGAGCTGTTTTTT
TRBJ2-3	TRBD2	TRBV9	few	CASSVAWGLAGDTQYF	TGTGCCAGCAGCGTAGCTTGGGGACTAGCAGGAGATACGCAGTATTTT
TRBJ1-6	-	TRBV4-3	few	CASSQSQATNSPLHF	TGCGCCAGCAGCCAATCTCAGGCTACCAATTCACCCCTCCACTTT
TRBJ1-4	-	TRBV5-1	few	CASSRGGREKLFF	TGCGCCAGCAGCAGGGGAGGAAGGGAAAAACTGTTTTTT
TRBJ2-1	-	TRBV7-2	few	CASSLMGTVNEQFF	TGTGCCAGCAGCTTGATGGGGACCGTCAATGAGCAGTTCTTC
TRBJ2-7	-	TRBV20-1	few	CSARQGIAYEQYF	TGCAGTGCTAGACAGGGAATTGCCTACGAGCAGTACTTC
TRBJ2-5	-	TRBV12-3/TRBV12-4	few	CASTLQGWGETQYF	TGTGCCAGCACCCTACAGGGTTGGGGAGAGACCCAGTACTTC
TRBJ2-5	-	TRBV3-1	-	CASSQDIATQYF	TGTGCCAGCAGCCAAGATATAGCAACCCAGTACTTC
TRBJ2-1	-	TRBV2	-	CASKTRPWIMSNEQFF	TGTGCCAGCAAGACGAGGCCGTGGATCATGTCCAATGAGCAGTTCTTC
TRBJ2-4	-	TRBV15	-	CATSRVLGPWRNIQYF	TGTGCCACCAGCAGAGTTTTGGGACCTTGGAGAAACATTCAGTACTTC
TRBJ1-1	-	TRBV20-1	-	CSAPDTFEAFF	TGCAGTGCCCCGGACACATTTGAAGCTTTCTTT
TRBJ2-5	TRBD2	TRBV6-2/TRBV6-3	-	CASNPLAGGTGETQYF	TGTGCCAGCAACCCGCTAGCGGGAGGGACAGGAGAGACCCAGTACTTC
TRBJ2-3	-	TRBV20-1	many	CSVTSFRELTDTQYF	TGCAGTGTTACGAGCTTCCGGGAGTTAACAGATACGCAGTATTTT
TRBJ2-2	TRBD1	TRBV19	-	CASSRTGLNTGELFF	TGTGCCAGTAGTCGGACAGGGTTGAACACCGGGGAGCTGTTTTTT
TRBJ2-1	TRBD2	TRBV20-1	few	CSARGRGGAYNEQFF	TGCAGTGCTAGAGGGCGGGGGGGTGCATACAATGAGCAGTTCTTC
TRBJ2-5	-	TRBV20-1	-	CSLDRQETQYF	TGCAGTCTGGACCGCCAAGAGACCCAGTACTTC
TRBJ2-1	-	TRBV29-1	-	CSVVRGQPNEQFF	TGCAGCGTTGTAAGGGGTCAGCCCAATGAGCAGTTCTTC
TRBJ2-7	TRBD2	TRBV15	-	CATSRAPGGGTYEQYF	TGTGCCACCAGCAGAGCCCCCGGGGGGGGAACCTACGAGCAGTACTTC
TRBJ2-1	-	TRBV4-2	-	CASSQQLVAEQFF	TGTGCCAGCAGCCAACAGCTAGTCGCTGAGCAGTTCTTC
TRBJ1-6	-	TRBV6-1	-	CASSKDWSSYNSPLHF	TGTGCCAGCAGTAAGGACTGGAGCTCCTATAATTCACCCCTCCACTTT
TRBJ2-1	TRBD2	TRBV12-3/TRBV12-4	-	CASSLRLTSVPYNEQFF	TGTGCCAGCAGTTTAAGGTTGACTAGCGTCCCCTACAATGAGCAGTTCTTC
TRBJ2-2	-	TRBV29-1	few	CSVPRPPGLGTGELFF	TGCAGCGTCCCGCGGCCTCCGGGCCTGGGCACCGGGGAGCTGTTTTTT
TRBJ2-5	-	TRBV7-7	few	CASSPRTKETQYF	TGTGCTAGCAGCCCACGAACGAAAGAGACCCAGTACTTC
TRBJ2-5	-	TRBV12-3/TRBV12-4	-	CASSPPPRETQYF	TGTGCCAGCAGTCCCCCCCCCCGAGAGACCCAGTACTTC
TRBJ2-4	-	TRBV6-6	few	CASTGSKNIQYF	TGTGCCAGCACAGGGTCCAAAAACATTCAGTACTTC
TRBJ1-2	-	TRBV5-8	many	CASSFKGFYDMGYTF	TGTGCCAGCAGCTTTAAAGGGTTTTACGATATGGGCTACACCTTC
TRBJ1-5	TRBD1	TRBV7-2	medium-sized	CASSQYRGNQPQHF	TGTGCCAGCAGCCAATACAGGGGAAATCAGCCCCAGCATTTT
TRBJ2-3	-	TRBV20-1	-	CSASVGPLNRQYF	TGCAGTGCTAGTGTTGGACCCCTAAATAGGCAGTATTTT
TRBJ2-7	-	TRBV6-1	-	CASSEAKVYEQYF	TGTGCCAGCAGTGAAGCAAAGGTCTACGAGCAGTACTTC
TRBJ2-1	-	TRBV16	many	CASSQSWGINEQFF	TGTGCCAGCAGCCAATCATGGGGCATCAATGAGCAGTTCTTC
TRBJ1-6	-	TRBV3-1	many	CASSQDGGVNSPLHF	TGTGCCAGCAGCCAAGATGGCGGGGTAAATTCACCCCTCCACTTT
TRBJ2-1	-	TRBV3-1	-	CASSQPTGHNEQFF	TGTGCCAGCAGCCAACCTACGGGGCACAATGAGCAGTTCTTC
TRBJ1-2	TRBD1	TRBV9	few	CASSVETGMGYGYTF	TGTGCCAGCAGCGTAGAGACAGGGATGGGCTATGGCTACACCTTC
TRBJ2-2	TRBD1	TRBV28	-	CASSKDRTRDDTGELFF	TGTGCCAGCAGCAAGGACAGGACGAGGGATGACACCGGGGAGCTGTTTTTT
TRBJ2-5	-	TRBV29-1	-	CSARDAGETQYF	TGCAGCGCCCGGGACGCTGGGGAGACCCAGTACTTC
TRBJ1-2	-	TRBV28	-	CASSLAEGYTF	TGTGCCAGCAGTTTGGCGGAAGGCTACACCTTC
TRBJ2-1	TRBD2	TRBV20-1	few	CSARATGGGRDEQFF	TGCAGTGCTAGAGCCACGGGAGGCGGGCGTGATGAGCAGTTCTTC
TRBJ1-2	-	TRBV12-3/TRBV12-4	-	CASRGADNYGYTF	TGTGCCAGCCGAGGGGCTGATAACTATGGCTACACCTTC